The source of this T cell receptor beta chain is a study of blood T cell repertoires in COVID-19 (TCRdb year 2020). Turning to the overall study: Collaborator samples came from the United States, Italy and Spain and covered acute and convalescent phases of COVID-19. The material from the prospective study consisted of cDNA or gDNA derived from T cells, B-cell-depleted T cells, or PBMCs. Deeply sampled blood TCRbeta repertoires from subjects exposed to, actively infected with, or recovered from COVID-19 were included in the dataset. The repertoires were made available in a free public database intended to serve as a resource for research on the immune response to SARS-CoV-2. The samples were drawn from two sources: the first 160 participants of the ongoing ImmuneRACE study, and some 1,300 subjects contributed by 6 global collaborators. A de-identified subject ID, COVID-19 status, age in years and sex were almost always included in the sample metadata. Where available, HLA class I and class II types were obtained from metadata supplied by the sample provider rather than from assay-based typing.

The CDR3 sequence holds 14 residues, the cysteine and phenylalanine included. Here the CDR3 DNA is all that survives: 42 bases in frame from base 1. CDR1 and CDR2 are drawn from the germline V gene: SGHRS, YFSETQ. V is reduced by 0 bases and J by 1 base, leaving a spacing of 8 bases between them. General findings and caveats noted by the study authors: The quantity of clinical and demographic metadata differed by source and by participant and was supplied without curation.

TCRbeta CDR3 regions were amplified from genomic DNA by means of the immunoSEQ Assay, a bias-controlled multiplex PCR. Processing in the source paper ran as follows. Nucleated cell counts per sample were estimated from amplification of reference gene primers within the assay. To quantify the absolute abundance of each unique TCRbeta CDR3 rearrangement, sequence reads were collapsed and filtered. For each sample, productive Simpson clonality was calculated as the square root of Simpson's diversity index across productive rearrangements. The immuneACCESS repertoire file appears here via TCRdb, limited to in-frame rearrangements. These files lack a portion of the clones; in checked studies, under half of the deficit traces to unresolved V genes, and the cause of the others is not known. V, J and clone size are those of that table, while D and trimming were read from the DNA. This sample lists more than 70,000 clones; 65% to 90% were detected once. The ten biggest clones cover 6.5% to 9% of the sample.

Worth noting for this clone: The antigen it binds to is not known. No much larger clone is present one base from it, and per-base qualities are unavailable.

The collaborating institutions used their own protocols to collect whole blood in K2EDTA tubes. Collaborator samples were shipped for TCRbeta analysis as frozen whole blood, isolated PBMCs, or DNA extracted from either sample type. The chain uses TRBV5-1 and TRBJ2-7; TRBD1 is perhaps the D gene, given 5 matching bases. This clonotype was sampled from a man aged 55 to 70 with acute or convalescent COVID-19. The specimen was peripheral blood. The DNA sequence follows: TGCGCCAGCAGCTTGGCAACAGGTTCCTACGAGCAGTACTTC. Its translation is CASSLATGSYEQYF. Where the CDR3 stops, the reference TRBV5-1 and TRBJ2-7 genes take over; the full variable domain is KAGVTQTPRYLIKTRGQQVTLSCSPISGHRSVSWYQQTPGQGLQFLFEYFSETQRNKGNFPGRFSGRQFSNSRSEMNVSTLELGDSALYLCASSLATGSYEQYFGPGTRLTVT.